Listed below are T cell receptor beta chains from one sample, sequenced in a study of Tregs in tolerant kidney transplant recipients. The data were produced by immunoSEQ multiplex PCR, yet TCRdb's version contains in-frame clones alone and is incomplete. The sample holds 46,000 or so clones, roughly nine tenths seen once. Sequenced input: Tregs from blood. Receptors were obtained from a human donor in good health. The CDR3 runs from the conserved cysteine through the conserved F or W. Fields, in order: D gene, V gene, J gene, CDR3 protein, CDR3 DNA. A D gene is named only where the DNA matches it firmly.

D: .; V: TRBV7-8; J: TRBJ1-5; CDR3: CASSLVPGSSSNQPQHF; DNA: TGTGCCAGCAGCTTAGTTCCAGGGTCTAGTAGCAATCAGCCCCAGCATTTT
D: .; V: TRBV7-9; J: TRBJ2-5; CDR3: CASSRGVLGSHQETQYF; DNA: TGTGCCAGCAGCCGCGGGGTTCTTGGGTCCCACCAAGAGACCCAGTACTTC
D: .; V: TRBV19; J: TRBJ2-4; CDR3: CASSPILAFVKNIQYF; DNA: TGTGCCAGTAGTCCCATTTTAGCCTTTGTCAAAAACATTCAGTACTTC
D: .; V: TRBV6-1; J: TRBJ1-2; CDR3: CASSEGFYGYTF; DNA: TGTGCCAGCAGTGAAGGGTTTTATGGCTACACCTTC
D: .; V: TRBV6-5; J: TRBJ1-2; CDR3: CASSSLLGPPSRGYTF; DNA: TGTGCCAGCAGTTCCCTCTTGGGTCCCCCTTCGCGGGGCTACACCTTC
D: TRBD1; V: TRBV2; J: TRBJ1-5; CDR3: CASSYDRGSNQPQHF; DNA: TGTGCCAGCAGCTACGACAGGGGAAGCAATCAGCCCCAGCATTTT
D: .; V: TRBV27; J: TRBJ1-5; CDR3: CASSLSRTRVNQPQHF; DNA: TGTGCCAGCAGTTTATCAAGGACCCGAGTGAATCAGCCCCAGCATTTT
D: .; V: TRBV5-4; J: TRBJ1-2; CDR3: CASSPPTQTYNYGYTF; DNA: TGTGCCAGCAGCCCACCCACCCAGACCTATAACTATGGCTACACCTTC
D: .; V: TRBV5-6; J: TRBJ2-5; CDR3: CASNQETQYF; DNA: TGTGCCAGCAATCAAGAGACCCAGTACTTC
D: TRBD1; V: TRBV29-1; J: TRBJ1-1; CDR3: CSALGQMNTEAFF; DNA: TGCAGCGCGTTGGGACAGATGAACACTGAAGCTTTCTTT
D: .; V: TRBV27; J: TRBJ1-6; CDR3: CASSFYNSPLHF; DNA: TGTGCCAGCAGTTTCTATAATTCACCCCTCCACTTT
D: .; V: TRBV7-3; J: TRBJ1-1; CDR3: CASSSGVGTEAFF; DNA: TGTGCCAGCAGCTCAGGGGTTGGCACTGAAGCTTTCTTT
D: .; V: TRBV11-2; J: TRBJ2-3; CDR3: CASSLPGHTQYF; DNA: TGTGCCAGCAGCTTGCCAGGCCATACGCAGTATTTT
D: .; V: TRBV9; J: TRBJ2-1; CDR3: CASSDHRYEQFF; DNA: TGTGCCAGCAGCGACCACCGGTATGAGCAGTTCTTC
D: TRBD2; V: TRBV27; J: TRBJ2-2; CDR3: CASRTAGTSGTGELFF; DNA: TGTGCCAGCAGGACGGCCGGGACTAGCGGCACCGGGGAGCTGTTTTTT
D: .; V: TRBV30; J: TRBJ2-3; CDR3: CAWSAVADTQYF; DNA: TGTGCCTGGAGTGCAGTTGCAGATACGCAGTATTTT
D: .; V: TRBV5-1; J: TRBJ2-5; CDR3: CASSPLPGQEETQYF; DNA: TGCGCCAGCAGCCCGCTACCGGGACAAGAAGAGACCCAGTACTTC
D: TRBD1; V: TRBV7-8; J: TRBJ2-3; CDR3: CASSLYRGSTDTQYF; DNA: TGTGCCAGCAGCCTATACAGGGGGAGCACAGATACGCAGTATTTT
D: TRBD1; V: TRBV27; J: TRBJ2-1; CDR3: CASSPGQPYNEQFF; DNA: TGTGCCAGCAGCCCGGGACAGCCCTACAATGAGCAGTTCTTC
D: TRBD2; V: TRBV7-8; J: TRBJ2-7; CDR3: CASSFGGGPIKQYF; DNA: TGTGCCAGCAGCTTCGGGGGGGGGCCCATAAAGCAGTACTTC
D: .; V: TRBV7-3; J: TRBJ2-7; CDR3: CASSPNYEQYF; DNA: TGTGCCAGCAGCCCTAACTACGAGCAGTACTTC
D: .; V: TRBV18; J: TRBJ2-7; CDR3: CASSRETGDYEQYF; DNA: TGTGCCAGCTCCCGGGAGACGGGCGACTACGAGCAGTACTTC
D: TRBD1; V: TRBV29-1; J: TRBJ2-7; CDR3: CSVSLGDSFYEQYF; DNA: TGCAGCGTGTCCCTGGGGGACAGCTTCTACGAGCAGTACTTC
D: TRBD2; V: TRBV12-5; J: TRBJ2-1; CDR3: CASGVAGSSYNEQFF; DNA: TGTGCTAGTGGGGTAGCGGGGAGCTCCTACAATGAGCAGTTCTTC
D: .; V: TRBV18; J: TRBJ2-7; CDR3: CASSPGLGFQYF; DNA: TGTGCCAGCTCACCGGGGCTGGGGTTTCAGTACTTC
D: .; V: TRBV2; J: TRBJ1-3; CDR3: CASSEAWRANSGNTIYF; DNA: TGTGCCAGCAGTGAAGCGTGGAGGGCCAACTCTGGAAACACCATATATTTT
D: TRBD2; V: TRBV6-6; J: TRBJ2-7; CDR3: CASSYNGGGSYEQYF; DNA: TGTGCCAGCAGCTATAATGGGGGGGGCTCCTACGAGCAGTACTTC